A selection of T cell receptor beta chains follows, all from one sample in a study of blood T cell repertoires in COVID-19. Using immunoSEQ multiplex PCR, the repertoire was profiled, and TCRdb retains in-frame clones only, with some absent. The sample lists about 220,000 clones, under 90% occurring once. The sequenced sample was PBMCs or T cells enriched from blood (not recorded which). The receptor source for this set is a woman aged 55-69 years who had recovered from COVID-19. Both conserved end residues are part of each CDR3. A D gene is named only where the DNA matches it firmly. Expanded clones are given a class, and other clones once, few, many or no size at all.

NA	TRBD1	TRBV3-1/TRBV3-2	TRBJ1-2	TGTGCCAGCAGCCCGGGACAGGGGGCGGAAGGCTACACCTTC	CASSPGQGAEGYTF
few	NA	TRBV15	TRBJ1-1	TGTGCCACCAGCAGAGAAGTTACAGGGTCTTCCCCTGAAGCTTTCTTT	CATSREVTGSSPEAFF
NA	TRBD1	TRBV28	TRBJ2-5	TGTGCCAGCAGTTTACCGGGACAGGGTATTGAGACCCAGTACTTC	CASSLPGQGIETQYF
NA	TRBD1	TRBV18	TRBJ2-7	TGTGCCAGCTCACCAACGGCAGGGGGTTCCTACGAGCAGTACTTC	CASSPTAGGSYEQYF
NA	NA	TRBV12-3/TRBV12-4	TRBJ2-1	TGTGCCAGCAGTTTCGCCCGGAATGAGCAGTTCTTC	CASSFARNEQFF
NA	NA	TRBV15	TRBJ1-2	TGTGCCACCAGCAGAGATTTAAAGGGAGGGAACTATGGCTACACCTTC	CATSRDLKGGNYGYTF
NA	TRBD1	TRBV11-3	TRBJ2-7	TGTGCCAGCAGCTTAACAGGGGCGACGTACGAGCAGTACTTC	CASSLTGATYEQYF
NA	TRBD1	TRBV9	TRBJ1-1	TGTGCCAGCAGCGTAGGCCTACAGGGGGCAGGAACTGAAGCTTTCTTT	CASSVGLQGAGTEAFF
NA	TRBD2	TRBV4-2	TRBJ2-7	TGTGCCAGCAGCCTTGGGACTAGCGGGCCCCTGGAGCAGTACTTC	CASSLGTSGPLEQYF
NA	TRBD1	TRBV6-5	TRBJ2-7	TGTGCCAGCAGAGATCGGGACAGGGACGGGTACGAGCAGTACTTC	CASRDRDRDGYEQYF
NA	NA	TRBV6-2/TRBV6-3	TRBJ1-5	TGTGCCAGCAGTTACTTGGCAGGGTCATATCAGCCCCAGCATTTT	CASSYLAGSYQPQHF
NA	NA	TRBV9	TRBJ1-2	TGTGCCAGCAGCGTAGGCGCAGGGTATGACGATGGCTACACCTTC	CASSVGAGYDDGYTF
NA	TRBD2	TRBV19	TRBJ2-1	TGTGCTTCGGGACTAGCGGGGGGGAAAACCTACAATGAGCAGTTCTTC	CASGLAGGKTYNEQFF
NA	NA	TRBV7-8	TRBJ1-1	TGTGCCAGCAGCTTCCCGCCGGGGGTTAACACTGAAGCTTTCTTT	CASSFPPGVNTEAFF